This TCR beta chain was profiled in a study of shared clonotypes between healthy human individuals. This clone was counted between two and nine times. Trimming took 1 base from V and 0 from J, leaving 7 bases between them. The CDR3 has 14 amino acids. Germline V gene lookup returns CDR1 GTSNPN and CDR2 SVGIG (reference sequence). Here immunoSEQ multiplex PCR was the method, and the copy in TCRdb shows in-frame clones only, minus some. Altogether millions of clones are present, roughly nine tenths being singletons, with the ten largest covering around 0.14%. Naive CD45RA+ and memory CD45RA-negative subsets were split from CD4+ cells.

Sequences were obtained from naive CD4+ T cells sorted from blood. Noted subset: CD45RA+ positively selected. The source is a man aged 18 to 29 in good health. The chain carries TRBV30 and TRBJ1-5, with no clear D. The CDR3 DNA sequence: TGTGCCTGGAGTGGTTCGGTTAGCAATCAGCCCCAGCATTTT. Protein: CAWSGSVSNQPQHF.